This T cell receptor (beta chain) was documented in a study of identical twins. General study results and limits: Donors were not followed over many years; analysis was cross-sectional.

Note on this clonotype: The antigen is unknown.

Healthy Caucasians provided all donations. This CDR3 comprises 14 residues. V lost 3 bases and J 9 bases, leaving 15 bases between the germline ends. TCRdb analysed the 5' RACE reads with MiXCR anew, one entry per CDR3 protein. The sample lists approximately 700,000 distinct CDR3 sequences, about 18% occurring once. These data were also reused for a study on T cells expressing NK-cell markers. That study adds: It was sorted CD3+CD56-NKG2C+, CD3+CD56+NKG2C- and CD3+CD56+NKG2C+ T cells that provided the TCR beta repertoires. The study left the HCMV specificity of expanded NKG2C+ T cell clones unresolved.

Input material: PBMCs. The V gene is TRBV12-3 or TRBV12-4, the J gene TRBJ2-1, with D perhaps matching TRBD2 (7 bases). The sequence was collected from a woman between 18 and 29 years old in good health. The CDR3 sequence: CASSLPQGRVEQFF. The CDR3 DNA reads as TGTGCCAGCAGTTTGCCGCAGGGGAGGGTTGAGCAGTTCTTC.